Below are 21 T cell receptor beta chains sequenced from a single sample in a study of T cells in Graves' hyperthyroidism and ophthalmopathy. Researchers amplified the TCR beta CDR3 regions from RNA transcripts. Researchers ran a first-round RT-PCR on the TCR CDR3 using the HTBI primer set. TCRdb re-called the multiplex PCR reads through MiXCR, storing one row per CDR3 protein. The repertoire has approximately 600,000 distinct CDR3 sequences, 14% of them found once; the top ten carry roughly 7%. The sequencing input was blood. The source of these receptors is a woman in her late teens or twenties with Graves' ophthalmopathy.

This clonotype was seen a handful of times. The chain employs TRBV12-3 or TRBV12-4 and TRBJ1-5; TRBD1 matches at 8 bases. The CDR3 spans 16 residues. J gave up 4 bases and V 8 bases, and 13 bases lay outside the gene matches. CDR3 sequence: CASSSSTGAMNQPQHF. The CDR3 DNA is TGTGCCAGCTCAAGTTCGACAGGGGCGATGAATCAGCCCCAGCATTTT.

This clonotype was found a few times. A single base separates this from a much larger clone, so it may be a read error. This chain connects TRBV7-3 to TRBJ1-3, with D uncertain. The CDR3 runs to 12 residues. CDR1 is SGHTA and CDR2 is FQGTGA in the germline V gene. V lost 5 bases, J lost 5 bases, and 7 bases lay in between. The CDR3 sequence is CASSRPRNTIYF. Written as DNA, the CDR3 is TGTGCCAGCAGCCGCCCCAGAAACACCATATATTTT.

This clonotype was detected ten times or more. The chain has TRBV7-9 and TRBJ1-6; TRBD1 agrees at 7 bases. The V gene's germline CDR1 is SEHNR and CDR2 FQNEAQ (reference sequence). There are 17 residues in the CDR3. The trim removed 0 bases at V and 10 bases at J, leaving 12 bases unmatched. CDR3 residues: CASSLARLGLDRSPLHF. CDR3 nucleotide sequence: TGTGCCAGCAGCTTAGCGCGGCTGGGTTTGGACAGGTCACCCCTCCACTTT.

This clonotype appeared many times. The rearrangement joins TRBV20-1 to TRBJ2-2; D perhaps matches TRBD2 (5 bases). From germline, CDR1 is DFQATT and CDR2 SNEGSKA (reference sequence). The V and J ends lost 6 bases and 2 bases respectively, with 16 bases between them. The length of the CDR3 is 15 residues. The CDR3 loop is CSARPSGVNTGELFF. The CDR3 nucleotides read TGCAGTGCCCGGCCGAGCGGAGTTAACACCGGGGAGCTGTTTTTT.

The V and J genes are TRBV20-1 and TRBJ2-7; 14 bases line up with TRBD2. CDR1 DFQATT and CDR2 SNEGSKA come from the germline V gene (reference sequence). The CDR3 is 18 amino acids. The junction had 20 bases not matched to a gene; V was cut back by 6 bases and J by 7 bases. CDR3 DNA sequence: TGCAGTGCCCCAACCGTGGGGGGACTAGCGGGAGTTACGGAGGAGCAGTACTTC. The encoded protein is CSAPTVGGLAGVTEEQYF.

V gene TRBV11-1 combines with J gene TRBJ2-1; 8 bases are shared with TRBD2. Per the germline V gene, CDR1 is SGHAT and CDR2 is FQDESV (reference sequence). The CDR3 runs 16 residues. The V segment lost 0 bases and the J segment 4 bases; nucleotides outside the gene matches: 5. The CDR3 DNA reads as TGTGCCAGCAGCTTAGCATCTAGCGGGCGTTACAATGAGCAGTTCTTC. Translated: CASSLASSGRYNEQFF.

The chain links TRBV9 to TRBJ2-1, with D unresolved. Germline CDR1 SGDLS, CDR2 YYNGEE. The V and J ends lost 0 bases and 4 bases respectively, with 17 bases between them. CDR3 size: 17 residues. Here the CDR3 reads CASSVARRITLYNEQFF. In nucleotides, the CDR3 is TGTGCCAGCAGCGTAGCTCGGCGAATAACATTGTACAATGAGCAGTTCTTC.

This clonotype was seen repeatedly, ten times or more. V gene TRBV14 combines with J gene TRBJ2-7; no clear D gene. The CDR3 consists of 13 residues. CDR1 and CDR2 (germline): SGHDN, FVKESK. V was trimmed by 3 bases and J by 2 bases, leaving 8 bases between them. CDR3 region: CASSHLGPYEQYF. DNA for the CDR3: TGTGCCAGCAGCCACCTTGGTCCCTACGAGCAGTACTTC.

This clonotype appeared a few times. A much larger clone is a single base away; this may be a read error. The chain has TRBV5-1 and TRBJ2-3, with D possibly TRBD2 on 6 matching bases. In germline, CDR1 is SGHRS, CDR2 YFSETQ. This CDR3 has 14 residues. The DNA for the CDR3 is TGTGCCAGCAGTGTTTCCCCCGGGAGTAGTCCGCAGTATTTT. This gives the protein CASSVSPGSSPQYF.

The chain joins TRBV7-2 to TRBJ2-7, with 10 bases that match TRBD2. The CDR3 covers 15 residues. Germline V lookup: CDR1 SGHTA, CDR2 FQGNSA. The junction had 10 bases not matched to a gene; V was cut back by 4 bases and J by 7 bases. This CDR3 reads CASSSPLAGGEEQYF. In DNA form, the CDR3 reads TGTGCCAGCAGCTCCCCCTTAGCGGGAGGAGAAGAGCAGTACTTC.

As concerns this clonotype: A much larger clone lies one base from this, so it may be a read error. The chain links TRBV30 to TRBJ1-3, with D tentatively TRBD1 (6 bases). Trimming took off 1 base at V and 2 bases at J, with 6 bases between the two ends. CDR1 is GTSNPN and CDR2 is SVGIG in the germline V gene (reference sequence). The CDR3 spans 13 residues. The CDR3 sequence is CAWSAGAGNTIYF. Written as DNA, the CDR3 is TGTGCCTGGAGTGCAGGGGCTGGAAACACCATATATTTT.

This clonotype was seen more than once but under ten times. This may come from a read error, since a much larger clone is one base off. The chain couples TRBV12-3 or TRBV12-4 to TRBJ2-1; 10 nucleotides match TRBD1. The J call may be incorrect, as the DNA end agrees better with TRBJ2-7. This CDR3 region has 15 residues. The DNA of the CDR3 is TGTGCCAGCACCTATTCGGGACAGGGGTACAATGAGCAGTACTTC. Translating it yields CASTYSGQGYNEQYF.

This clonotype was seen at least ten times. This chain connects TRBV27 to TRBJ2-6, with 8 bases aligning to TRBD1. J was trimmed by 0 bases and V by 6 bases; bases with no gene match: 7. There are 17 residues in the CDR3. In germline, CDR1 is MNHEY, CDR2 SMNVEV (reference sequence). The chain's CDR3 is CASRWTGFNSGANVLTF. CDR3 nucleotides: TGTGCCAGCAGGTGGACAGGGTTCAACTCTGGGGCCAACGTCCTGACTTTC.

This clonotype was seen a few times. The V call is TRBV4-1, the J call TRBJ2-7, with 11 bases identical to TRBD2. There are 16 residues in the CDR3. The junction had 2 bases not matched to a gene; V was cut back by 1 base and J by 0 bases. CDR1 and CDR2 (germline): MGHRA, YSYEKL. CDR3 sequence (DNA): TGCGCCAGCAGCCAAGTTAGCGGGAGGGGCTCCTACGAGCAGTACTTC. Encoded protein: CASSQVSGRGSYEQYF.

This clonotype was seen more than once but under ten times. V gene TRBV20-1 combines with J gene TRBJ1-1; 10 bases agree with TRBD1. V shed 1 base, J shed 9 bases, and the junction held 2 bases outside the gene matches. This CDR3 is built from 12 residues. CDR1 and CDR2 from the germline V gene are DFQATT and SNEGSKA (reference sequence). This CDR3 reads CSARGTGGQAFF. Here the CDR3 DNA reads TGCAGTGCTAGAGGGACAGGGGGACAAGCTTTCTTT.

The chain employs TRBV9 and TRBJ1-2; no firm D call. Deletions cut 0 bases from V and 4 bases from J, with 13 bases between. The CDR3 sequence is 15 residues long. From germline, CDR1 is SGDLS and CDR2 YYNGEE. In DNA, the CDR3 is TGTGCCAGCAGCGTAGGGTTTGGGTTAGGCTATGGCTACACCTTC. Encoded protein: CASSVGFGLGYGYTF.

This clonotype has more than one count but fewer than ten. The chain combines TRBV9 with TRBJ2-7, with D hard to call. The CDR3 runs 14 residues. V gave up 3 bases and J gave up 0 bases, with 10 bases separating them. Germline values: CDR1 SGDLS, CDR2 YYNGEE. The CDR3 sequence: CASSERRSSYEQYF. The CDR3 region has the DNA TGTGCCAGCAGCGAACGCAGGTCCTCCTACGAGCAGTACTTC.

The CDR3 is CASSIETSGSYNEQFF. CDR3 DNA sequence: TGTGCCAGTAGTATAGAGACTAGCGGAAGCTACAATGAGCAGTTCTTC. This sequence joins TRBV19 and TRBJ2-1, with 9 bases aligning to TRBD2. The CDR3 has 16 amino acids. Trimming at V came to 0 bases and at J to 3 bases, leaving 3 bases not matched to a gene. Germline V gives CDR1 LNHDA, CDR2 SQIVND (reference sequence).

This clonotype was seen repeatedly, ten times or more. V usage is TRBV7-9 and J usage is TRBJ2-7; 8 nucleotides align to TRBD2. The ends lost 5 bases at V and 1 base at J; junction bases unmatched: 7. CDR3 length: 15 amino acids. CDR1 and CDR2 (germline): SEHNR, FQNEAQ (reference sequence). CDR3 nucleotide sequence: TGTGCCAGCAGCACGGTCGCGGGGGGTTCCTACGAGCAGTACTTC. Translated, it gives CASSTVAGGSYEQYF.

The chain combines TRBV19 with TRBJ1-2; the match to TRBD1 covers 8 bases. J gave up 0 bases and V 10 bases, and 7 bases lay outside the gene matches. Germline V lookup: CDR1 LNHDA, CDR2 SQIVND (reference sequence). The CDR3 runs 14 residues. CDR3 loop: CATWTGRTNYGYTF. For the CDR3, the DNA is TGTGCCACCTGGACAGGGCGAACTAACTATGGCTACACCTTC. Variable domain in full (rest from reference TRBV19 and TRBJ1-2): DGGITQSPKYLFRKEGQNVTLSCEQNLNHDAMYWYRQDPGQGLRLIYYSQIVNDFQKGDIAEGYSVSREKKESFPLTVTSAQKNPTAFYLCATWTGRTNYGYTFGSGTRLTVV.

The chain recombines TRBV3-1 with TRBJ2-2; 13 bases are a match to TRBD2. CDR1 and CDR2 (germline): LGHDT, YNNKEL (reference sequence). Trimming at V came to 4 bases and at J to 1 base, leaving 15 bases not matched to a gene. The CDR3 consists of 21 residues. CDR3 residues: CASSPLDWTSGSGGNTGELFF. The DNA for the CDR3 is TGTGCCAGCAGCCCCCTAGACTGGACTAGCGGGAGCGGAGGGAACACCGGGGAGCTGTTTTTT.